This T cell receptor (beta chain) was sequenced during a study of T cells in narcolepsy. General study findings and limits: Autoreactive HCRT-specific and TRIB2-specific clonotypes were marked in same-patient CSF-versus-blood CD4+ comparisons. Blood of same and different patients, but not healthy controls, reportedly held recurring autoreactive clonotypes. Some memory CD4+ repertoires had no autoreactive clone sequences.

Measured with immunoSEQ multiplex PCR; TCRdb has only the in-frame clones, and not every one. Of tens of thousands of clones in the sample, approximately 85% were seen once. A word on this clone: Its antigen remains unidentified.

The CDR3 is made up of 15 amino acids. The ends were cut back, 6 bases at V and 0 bases at J, with 15 bases in the middle. Germline values: CDR1 WSHSY, CDR2 SAAADI. Sequencing was carried out using memory (CD45RA-) CD4+ T cells from blood. This clonotype originated in a human donor in good health. This sequence joins TRBV10-2 and TRBJ2-7; maybe TRBD2 (5 bases). CDR3 nucleotide sequence: TGCGCCAGCAGGGAGGTCGGCGGGCCCTCCTACGAGCAGTACTTC. Its translation: CASREVGGPSYEQYF.